The rows below give T cell receptor beta chains drawn from one sample of a study of blood T cells in healthy people across ages. TCRdb re-called the 5' RACE reads through MiXCR, storing one row per CDR3 protein. The sample consists of approximately 1.5 million distinct CDR3 sequences, approximately 32% of them appearing once. Sequences were obtained from blood. These receptors all come from a woman in her 30s in good health. The CDR3 runs from the conserved cysteine through the conserved F or W. A D gene is named only where the DNA matches it firmly. Clone size is stated in some rows and not others, as once, few, many or a class when expanded.

abundance	d_gene	v_gene	j_gene	CDR3nt	CDR3aa
-	TRBD2	TRBV25-1	TRBJ2-1	TGTGCCAGCAGTGCGACTAGCGGGAATACCTACAATGAGCAGTTCTTC	CASSATSGNTYNEQFF
-	-	TRBV29-1	TRBJ2-2	TGCAGCGTTACGGACACACTAAAACCCGGGGAGCTGTTTTTT	CSVTDTLKPGELFF
few	-	TRBV7-9	TRBJ1-4	TGTGCCAGCAGCAGTACTGAAAAACTGTTTTTT	CASSSTEKLFF
-	TRBD2	TRBV20-1	TRBJ2-4	TGCAGTGCTAGCTTCGGGGGGGCAGGGGAGCAGTACTTC	CSASFGGAGEQYF
few	TRBD1	TRBV24-1	TRBJ2-5	TGTGCCACCAGTGACACCGGGACAGGGTCTGCAGAGACCCAGTACTTC	CATSDTGTGSAETQYF
-	TRBD2	TRBV9	TRBJ2-3	TGTGCCAGCAGTCGGGACTACACTAGCACAGATACGCAGTATTTT	CASSRDYTSTDTQYF
-	TRBD2	TRBV7-9	TRBJ2-3	TGTGCCAGCAGCTTAGCGACTAGCCGCACAGATACGCAGTATTTT	CASSLATSRTDTQYF
-	-	TRBV11-2	TRBJ2-3	TGTGCCAGCAGCTCTTGGTCGGATACGCAGTATTTT	CASSSWSDTQYF
-	-	TRBV6-5	TRBJ2-7	TGTGGCAGCGGAGGGGGCTTAGGGGTCTACGAGCAGTACTTC	CGSGGGLGVYEQYF
-	-	TRBV4-1	TRBJ2-1	TGCGCCAGCAGCCAAGATTTGACAGCCCAGGCGTTACGCTCCTACAATGAGCAGTTCTTC	CASSQDLTAQALRSYNEQFF
-	TRBD2	TRBV12-5	TRBJ2-1	TGTGCTAGTGCCAAAGGGACTAGCGGGGGGAGCTACAATGAGCAGTTCTTC	CASAKGTSGGSYNEQFF
-	-	TRBV4-1	TRBJ1-1	TGCGCCAGCAGCCAAGAGGCTGTGGGTACTGAAGCTTTCTTT	CASSQEAVGTEAFF
-	-	TRBV5-1	TRBJ2-1	TGCGCCAGCAGTCTCATCCAACCCGACAATGAGCAGTTCTTC	CASSLIQPDNEQFF
few	TRBD1	TRBV7-8	TRBJ1-5	TGTGCCAGCAGCTCCGACGGGACAGGACCCCATCAGCCCCAGCATTTT	CASSSDGTGPHQPQHF
-	-	TRBV18	TRBJ2-1	TGTGCCAGCTCACCGCGAGCCGGGATTTTCAATGAGCAGTTCTTC	CASSPRAGIFNEQFF
-	-	TRBV20-1	TRBJ2-7	TGCAGTGCTAGAGATCCGGGGGCGAACTACGAGCAGTACTTC	CSARDPGANYEQYF
few	-	TRBV14	TRBJ1-2	TGTGCCAGCAGCCAAGAACTAATACAGGGAAAGGGCTATGGCTACACCTTC	CASSQELIQGKGYGYTF
-	TRBD2	TRBV4-1	TRBJ2-1	TGCGCCAGCAGCCAGCCGGGACTAGCGGGAGGCCGAAGCTCCTACAATGAGCAGTTCTTC	CASSQPGLAGGRSSYNEQFF
-	-	TRBV5-1	TRBJ1-5	TGCGCCAGCAGCTTGGATGCGGCAGGGGATCAGCCCCAGCATTTT	CASSLDAAGDQPQHF